Below, 30 T cell receptor beta chains from the same sample are listed, as sequenced in a study of blood T cell repertoires in COVID-19. Generated by immunoSEQ multiplex PCR, the TCRdb table keeps only in-frame clones and is missing some. Altogether more than 85,000 clones are present, over 75% being singletons, with the ten largest covering around 6%. Material: peripheral blood. The receptors were gathered from a woman between 55 and 75 years old with acute or convalescent COVID-19.

The chain uses TRBV28 and TRBJ2-3; perhaps TRBD1 as D (5 bases). V was trimmed by 5 bases and J by 1 base, leaving 19 bases between them. In germline, CDR1 is MDHEN, CDR2 SYDVKM. The CDR3 has 17 residues. CDR3 coding DNA: TGTGCCAGCAGTCCCCCTTTAGGGGTCCCACGCACAGATACGCAGTATTTT. This codes for CASSPPLGVPRTDTQYF.

The chain couples TRBV6-6 to TRBJ1-1, with 9 bases fitting TRBD1. J gave up 2 bases and V 5 bases, and 6 bases lay outside the gene matches. This CDR3 has 15 amino acids. CDR1 MNHNY and CDR2 SVGAGI come from the germline V gene (reference sequence). CDR3 DNA sequence: TGTGCCAGCAGTCCTCGGACAGGGGTTAACACTGAAGCTTTCTTT. The encoded protein is CASSPRTGVNTEAFF.

This clone showed up just a few times. Here the CDR3 DNA reads TGTGCCAGCAGTTACTCGTGGACTAGCGGTATTTACAATGAGCAGTTCTTC. Translated, it gives CASSYSWTSGIYNEQFF. V and J are TRBV6-2 or TRBV6-3 and TRBJ2-1; 10 nucleotides align to TRBD2. The V gene end was trimmed by 0 bases and the J gene end by 4 bases; junction bases not matched to a gene: 6. The CDR3 runs to 17 residues. Looked up from germline, CDR1 is MNHEY and CDR2 is SVGEGT.

The V gene is TRBV14, the J gene TRBJ2-1; possibly TRBD2 for D (6 bases). The CDR3 is 14 amino acids. V dropped 5 bases and J dropped 4 bases, with 12 bases sitting between them. Germline CDR1 and CDR2: SGHDN and FVKESK. In DNA form, the CDR3 reads TGTGCCAGCAGCATCGCTAGCGTTTACAATGAGCAGTTCTTC. Translating gives CASSIASVYNEQFF.

The rearrangement links TRBV7-9 to TRBJ1-1; D is unresolved. The CDR3 runs 14 residues. The germline V gene encodes CDR1 SEHNR and CDR2 FQNEAQ (reference sequence). Trimming left V 2 bases short and J 1 base short, with 8 bases between. The CDR3 is CASSLQAGNTEAFF. CDR3 bases: TGTGCCAGCAGCTTACAGGCAGGGAACACTGAAGCTTTCTTT.

The V call is TRBV2, the J call TRBJ1-3; D remains ambiguous. Germline assignment: CDR1 SNHLY and CDR2 FYNNEI. The CDR3 is made up of 10 amino acids. V dropped 6 bases and J dropped 9 bases, with 6 bases sitting between them. The CDR3 region has the DNA TGTGCCAGCAGGGCTGGCACCATATATTTT. This translates into CASRAGTIYF.

A few counts support this clone. This chain links TRBV5-4 with TRBJ2-7; 7 nucleotides match TRBD1. The V segment lost 4 bases and the J segment 2 bases; nucleotides outside the gene matches: 12. Per the germline V gene, CDR1 is SGHNT and CDR2 is YYREEE (reference sequence). The CDR3 loop spans 16 amino acids. This CDR3 reads CASSPPPGQSPYEQYF. The CDR3, as DNA: TGTGCCAGCAGCCCCCCTCCGGGACAGAGTCCCTACGAGCAGTACTTC.

The chain couples TRBV10-3 to TRBJ2-1, with TRBD2 matching 14 bases. This CDR3 is built from 16 residues. V dropped 5 bases and J dropped 4; count of bases not matched to a gene: 4. Germline CDR1 reads ENHRY; CDR2 reads SYGVKD. The CDR3 coding sequence is TGTGCCATCAGTTCCGGGACTAGCGGGAGTTACAATGAGCAGTTCTTC. Its translation is CAISSGTSGSYNEQFF.

The CDR3 DNA follows: TGTGCCAGCAGCGCGGGGACAGGGGTCGGGGAGCTGTTTTTT. Translated, it gives CASSAGTGVGELFF. The chain uses TRBV5-6 and TRBJ2-2; 10 nucleotides line up with TRBD1. Trimming cost V 4 bases and J 7 bases; bases outside gene matches: 4. CDR3 length equals 14 residues. Germline V CDR1 and CDR2: SGHDT, YYEEEE.

This rearrangement joins TRBV11-3 to TRBJ2-1, with a possible D match to TRBD2 (6 bases). The length of the CDR3 is 13 residues. With 4 bases removed from V and 8 bases from J, the gap between germline ends came to 12 bases. Germline CDR1 is SGHNT and CDR2 is YENEEA. The CDR3 loop is CASSSTRADEQFF. As DNA, the CDR3 is TGTGCCAGCAGCTCGACTAGGGCCGATGAGCAGTTCTTC. Filled out from reference TRBV11-3 and TRBJ2-1, the complete variable domain reads EAGVVQSPRYKIIEKKQPVAFWCNPISGHNTLYWYLQNLGQGPELLIRYENEEAVDDSQLPKDRFSAERLKGVDSTLKIQPAELGDSAVYLCASSSTRADEQFFGPGTRLTVL.

This chain joins TRBV15 and TRBJ2-7; 7 bases match TRBD1. The trim removed 0 bases at V and 1 base at J, leaving 6 bases unmatched. In germline, CDR1 is LNHNV, CDR2 YYDKDF (reference sequence). This CDR3 has 16 residues. The CDR3 nucleotides read TGTGCCACCAGCAGAGATGGAGCACAGGGGTCCTACGAGCAGTACTTC. Protein sequence: CATSRDGAQGSYEQYF. Drawing the rest from reference TRBV15 and TRBJ2-7, the complete variable domain is DAMVIQNPRYQVTQFGKPVTLSCSQTLNHNVMYWYQQKSSQAPKLLFHYYDKDFNNEADTPDNFQSRRPNTSFCFLDIRSPGLGDTAMYLCATSRDGAQGSYEQYFGPGTRLTVT.

The genes are TRBV5-1 and TRBJ2-1; 12 bases align to TRBD2. Germline loops: CDR1 SGHRS, CDR2 YFSETQ. This CDR3 is 16 amino acids long. V shed 0 bases and J 8 bases; nucleotides not matched to a gene: 6. The CDR3 DNA is TGCGCCAGCAGCTTGGGGCTAGCGGGAGGGTTCTATGAGCAGTTCTTC. Residues: CASSLGLAGGFYEQFF.

The CDR3 coding sequence is TGCGCCAGCAGCTTGAACAGGGGGCAAGAGACCCAGTACTTC. Translation: CASSLNRGQETQYF. The chain uses TRBV5-1 and TRBJ2-5, with 8 bases matching TRBD1. The CDR3 is 14 amino acids. Germline V gene sequence: CDR1 SGHRS, CDR2 YFSETQ. V gave up 1 base and J gave up 2 bases; unmatched junction bases: 1.

This rearrangement joins TRBV10-2 to TRBJ2-7, with D uncertain. Trimming removed 0 bases from V and 0 bases from J, with 6 bases in between. Germline V CDR1 and CDR2: WSHSY, SAAADI. The CDR3 is 14 residues long. The CDR3 loop is CASSESPSSYEQYV. As DNA, the CDR3 is TGCGCCAGCAGTGAGTCCCCTAGCTCCTACGAGCAGTACGTC.

This sequence joins TRBV7-9 and TRBJ2-3, with 7 bases fitting TRBD2. The trim removed 4 bases at V and 3 bases at J, leaving 10 bases unmatched. The germline V gene encodes CDR1 SEHNR and CDR2 FQNEAQ (reference sequence). This CDR3 is built from 16 residues. CDR3: CASSSLLANPTDTQYF. The DNA for the CDR3 is TGTGCCAGCAGCTCATTACTAGCGAACCCGACAGATACGCAGTATTTT.

This chain connects TRBV27 to TRBJ1-2; perhaps TRBD1 as D (5 bases). Germline CDR1 reads MNHEY; CDR2 reads SMNVEV (reference sequence). This CDR3 is 13 amino acids long. V gave up 3 bases and J gave up 4 bases, with 9 bases separating them. CDR3 sequence (DNA): TGTGCCAGCAGTTTCGCGGGACGCTATGGCTACACCTTC. It encodes CASSFAGRYGYTF.

This rearrangement joins TRBV3-1 (or the pseudogene TRBV3-2) to TRBJ2-2; the D gene is possibly TRBD2 (5 bases). The CDR3 runs 15 residues. Germline V gene sequence: CDR1 LGHDT, CDR2 YNNKEL (reference sequence). The V gene lost 1 base and the J gene lost 4 bases, with 10 bases spanning the gap. CDR3 bases: TGTGCCAGCAGCCAAGCTCCCCGGGGCACCGGGGAGCTGTTTTTT. This codes for CASSQAPRGTGELFF.

The V and J genes are TRBV2 and TRBJ1-2, with TRBD1 identical over 10 bases. The CDR3 totals 14 residues. Germline V gene sequence: CDR1 SNHLY, CDR2 FYNNEI. V was pared by 6 bases and J by 5 bases, with 6 bases of the junction left unmatched. CDR3 DNA: TGTGCCAGCAGACTAGGGACAGGGGATTATGGCTACACCTTC. Translating it yields CASRLGTGDYGYTF.

V and J are TRBV19 and TRBJ1-2; D may be TRBD1 (6 bases). CDR3 length: 12 residues. Germline loops: CDR1 LNHDA, CDR2 SQIVND (reference sequence). Trimming shortened V by 5 bases and J by 6 bases, and 10 bases separated the two germline ends. The DNA of the CDR3 is TGTGCCAGTAGTGCCTACAGGGATGGCTACACCTTC. It is translated as CASSAYRDGYTF.

There are a few counts of this clone. This rearrangement joins TRBV5-6 to TRBJ1-1; 11 nucleotides agree with TRBD1. V shed 4 bases and J 13 bases; nucleotides not matched to a gene: 12. Germline lookup yields CDR1 SGHDT and CDR2 YYEEEE. The CDR3 is 14 residues long. CDR3 region: CASSPGTGGKVDFF. CDR3 coding DNA: TGTGCCAGCAGCCCGGGGACAGGGGGGAAAGTGGATTTCTTT.

The CDR3 region has the DNA TGTGCCAGCAGGGAGACAGGGGGCCTTTACGAGCAGTACTTC. Encoded protein: CASRETGGLYEQYF. The V and J genes are TRBV28 and TRBJ2-7; TRBD1 agrees at 10 bases. J lost 4 bases, V lost 6 bases, and 6 bases had no gene match. The CDR3 has 14 residues. Per germline, CDR1 MDHEN and CDR2 SYDVKM.

The CDR3 region is CASSLVVAGDDNEQFF. In nucleotides, the CDR3 is TGTGCCAGCAGCTTAGTAGTAGCGGGAGACGACAATGAGCAGTTCTTC. The J gene is TRBJ2-1, the V gene TRBV7-2, with TRBD2 matching 9 bases. V trimming: 1 base; J trimming: 5 bases; junction bases outside the gene matches: 6. Germline-derived CDR1 and CDR2 are SGHTA and FQGNSA. The CDR3 covers 16 residues.

The rearrangement uses TRBV4-2 and TRBJ1-2; a weak D match, TRBD1 (5 bases). The CDR3 is 13 amino acids. Germline CDR1 is LGHNA and CDR2 is YNFKEQ. The germline V and J ends were trimmed by 3 bases and 8 bases, with 13 bases remaining between them. This chain's CDR3 is CASSHPQDLGYTF. Here the CDR3 DNA reads TGTGCCAGCAGCCATCCACAGGACCTGGGCTACACCTTC.

The gene calls are TRBV28 and TRBJ2-7, with D unclear. The CDR3 consists of 13 residues. Germline assignment: CDR1 MDHEN and CDR2 SYDVKM. Trimming stripped 6 bases from V and 2 bases from J, with 11 bases between. The CDR3 reads CASSTFTTYEQYF. As DNA, the CDR3 is TGTGCCAGCAGCACGTTTACTACCTACGAGCAGTACTTC.

The rearrangement links TRBV6-5 to TRBJ1-6; 8 bases are shared with TRBD1. J was trimmed by 9 bases and V by 7 bases; bases with no gene match: 8. CDR1 is MNHEY, CDR2 SVGAGI, per germline. This CDR3 spans 14 amino acids. The CDR3 DNA sequence: TGTGCCAGCATCGTAGACAGGGGCGGTTCACCCCTCCACTTT. Translating it yields CASIVDRGGSPLHF.

This clone was counted a few times. The chain combines TRBV6-5 with TRBJ1-1; D not resolved. Trimming shortened V by 6 bases and J by 1 base, and 9 bases separated the two germline ends. This CDR3 is 13 amino acids long. Germline-derived CDR1 and CDR2 are MNHEY and SVGAGI. The CDR3 reads CASSNPRNTEAFF. The DNA of the CDR3 is TGTGCCAGCAGCAATCCGCGGAACACTGAAGCTTTCTTT.

The chain couples TRBV18 to TRBJ1-2; D uncertain. CDR3 size: 12 residues. V shed 3 bases and J shed 3 bases, with 5 bases lying between them. Germline assignment: CDR1 KGHSH and CDR2 LQKENI. This CDR3 reads CASSPLDYGYTF. DNA for the CDR3: TGTGCCAGCTCACCCCTTGACTATGGCTACACCTTC.

This chain joins TRBV2 and TRBJ2-7; TRBD2 matches 8 bases. The J segment lost 0 bases and the V segment lost 5 bases, leaving 6 bases of the junction unmatched. The CDR3 loop spans 15 amino acids. Looked up from germline, CDR1 is SNHLY and CDR2 is FYNNEI. The CDR3 here is CASSNQGLASYEQYF. In DNA, the CDR3 is TGTGCCAGCAGTAACCAAGGACTAGCCTCCTACGAGCAGTACTTC.

V is TRBV25-1 and J is TRBJ1-5; the D gene is possibly TRBD1 (5 bases). CDR1 and CDR2 (germline): MGHDK, SYGVNS. V was clipped by 3 bases and J by 4 bases, with 13 bases between them. The CDR3 runs 15 residues. CDR3: CASSDSLGGNQPQHF. CDR3 coding DNA: TGTGCCAGCAGTGATTCCTTGGGGGGGAATCAGCCCCAGCATTTT. Looking up the rest from reference TRBV25-1 and TRBJ1-5 gives the full variable domain: EADIYQTPRYLVIGTGKKITLECSQTMGHDKMYWYQQDPGMELHLIHYSYGVNSTEKGDLSSESTVSRIRTEHFPLTLESARPSHTSQYLCASSDSLGGNQPQHFGDGTRLSIL.

This chain joins TRBV6-4 and TRBJ2-1, with 7 bases aligning to TRBD1. This CDR3 region has 13 residues. CDR1 is MRHNA and CDR2 is SNTAGT in the germline V gene. Trimming took 1 base from V and 13 from J; bases not matched to a gene: 7. The chain's CDR3 is CASSDYEGAKQFF. The CDR3 nucleotides read TGTGCCAGCAGTGACTACGAGGGGGCAAAACAGTTCTTC.